One sample yielded the 7 T cell receptor beta chains listed below, sequenced in a study of beta chain features in type 1 diabetes. These receptors have no known antigen. Findings and caveats of the study: Shortening that was moderate but significant affected the TCRB CDR3s of Type 1 diabetes patients in all four CD4+ subsets.

Since all of the isolated RNA was reverse transcribed, expressed TCRB transcripts were what got sequenced. The repertoire was sequenced with immunoSEQ multiplex PCR; TCRdb's copy has only in-frame clones and lacks some. The sample contains 600,000 to 750,000 clones, over 10% of which appear only once. Material: naive CD4+ T cells from blood. The receptors stem from a man between 25 and 39 years old with type 1 diabetes.

This clone has a handful of counts. The chain carries TRBV29-1 and TRBJ2-1; D tentatively reads TRBD1 or TRBD2 (6 bases each). Germline loops: CDR1 SQVTM, CDR2 ANQGSEA. V lost 4 bases, J lost 6 bases, and 25 bases lay in between. This CDR3 has 17 amino acids. This CDR3 is CSVGGGGLLRGSNEQFF. The CDR3 DNA reads TGCAGCGTTGGAGGAGGGGGGCTACTCAGGGGCTCCAATGAGCAGTTCTTC.

This clone was counted a few times. The V gene is TRBV23-1, the J gene TRBJ1-5; 9 bases map to TRBD1. TRBV23-1 qualifies as an ORF whose function is uncertain. CDR3 length: 15 amino acids. After removal of 7 bases from V and 1 base from J, the junction contained 5 bases not matched to a gene. The DNA of the CDR3 is TGCGCCAGCACCGGGACAGGGCACAGCAATCAGCCCCAGCATTTT. Amino acid sequence: CASTGTGHSNQPQHF.

This clone was counted between two and nine times. The V gene is TRBV7-2, the J gene TRBJ1-5, with D tentatively TRBD1 (6 bases). The ends were cut back, 5 bases at V and 3 bases at J, with 11 bases in the middle. Looked up from germline, CDR1 is SGHTA and CDR2 is FQGNSA. The CDR3 length is 14 residues. The CDR3 DNA is TGTGCCAGCAGCGATACAGGGTACAATCAGCCCCAGCATTTT. Translated: CASSDTGYNQPQHF.

This chain links TRBV5-4 with TRBJ2-5; no definite D call. Germline V gene data show CDR1 as SGHNT and CDR2 as YYREEE (reference sequence). The length of the CDR3 is 16 residues. V dropped 4 bases and J dropped 1 base, with 17 bases sitting between them. The CDR3 DNA sequence: TGTGCCAGCAGCGATCCCGGACCGAACAGCCAAGAGACCCAGTACTTC. It specifies CASSDPGPNSQETQYF.

This clone was found a few times. The chain's CDR3 is CASLSGRGGTGELFF. DNA for the CDR3: TGTGCCAGCCTATCAGGGCGGGGTGGCACCGGGGAGCTGTTTTTT. The chain recombines TRBV28 with TRBJ2-2; the D gene is possibly TRBD2 (6 bases). Germline-derived CDR1 and CDR2 are MDHEN and SYDVKM. The CDR3 runs 15 residues. V was pared by 8 bases and J by 4 bases, with 17 bases between. Drawing the rest from reference TRBV28 and TRBJ2-2, the complete variable domain is DVKVTQSSRYLVKRTGEKVFLECVQDMDHENMFWYRQDPGLGLRLIYFSYDVKMKEKGDIPEGYSVSREKKERFSLILESASTNQTSMYLCASLSGRGGTGELFFGEGSRLTVL.

This rearrangement joins TRBV18 to TRBJ2-1; 10 bases are shared with TRBD2. The CDR3 is 17 residues long. Germline CDR1 reads KGHSH; CDR2 reads LQKENI. Losses at the gene ends were 0 bases for V and 6 bases for J; bases not matched to a gene: 8. The CDR3 loop reads CASSPPSIAGGFNEQFF. Written as DNA, the CDR3 is TGTGCCAGCTCACCACCCTCGATAGCGGGGGGTTTCAATGAGCAGTTCTTC.

This sequence joins TRBV28 and TRBJ2-2; possibly TRBD1 or TRBD2 for D (5 bases each). Germline V gives CDR1 MDHEN, CDR2 SYDVKM. The V end lost 6 bases, the J end lost 0 bases, and 11 bases lay between the germline ends. The CDR3 length is 15 residues. CDR3 sequence (DNA): TGTGCCAGCAGGGCTGGGGGACCGAACACCGGGGAGCTGTTTTTT. This translates into CASRAGGPNTGELFF.